This T cell receptor beta chain was recorded in a study of Graves' ophthalmopathy and Graves' hyperthyroidism. CDR3 regions of TCR beta were amplified from RNA transcripts. RT-PCR with HTBI primers came first, then second-round multiplex PCR. In TCRdb, the multiplex PCR reads were re-called with MiXCR into one record per CDR3 protein. The table records 230,000 or so distinct CDR3 sequences, 45% of them present only once. The sample holds a few counts of this clonotype. Germline V gene data show CDR1 as ENHRY and CDR2 as SYGVKD. The CDR3 runs to 14 residues. J lost 7 bases, V lost 10 bases, and 14 bases had no gene match. Each donor who had ophthalmopathy showed moderate-to-severe activity, a CAS of ≥3, a NOSPECS of ≥4, and a duration under 3 months. The diagnostic workup employed clinical symptoms, serum thyroxine, TRAb, thyroid ultrasound and orbital computed tomography.

This chain uses TRBV10-3 with TRBJ2-7, with 9 bases lining up with TRBD2. This sequence was found in an adult man with Graves' ophthalmopathy. The source material was peripheral blood. The CDR3, as DNA: TGTGCCAGCGCCTGGGCGGGAGGGCCGAGGGAGCAGTACTTC. It translates to CASAWAGGPREQYF.